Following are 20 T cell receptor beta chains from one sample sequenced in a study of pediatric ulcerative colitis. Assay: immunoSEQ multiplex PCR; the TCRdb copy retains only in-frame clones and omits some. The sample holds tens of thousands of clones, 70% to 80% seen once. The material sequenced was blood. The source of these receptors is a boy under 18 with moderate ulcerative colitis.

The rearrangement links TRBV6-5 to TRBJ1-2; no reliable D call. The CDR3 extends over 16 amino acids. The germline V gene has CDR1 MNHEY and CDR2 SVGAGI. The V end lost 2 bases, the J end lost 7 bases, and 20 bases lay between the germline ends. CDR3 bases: TGTGCCAGCAGTTACCGGGGAGGGCGATCGGAGGTTGGCTACACCTTC. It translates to CASSYRGGRSEVGYTF.

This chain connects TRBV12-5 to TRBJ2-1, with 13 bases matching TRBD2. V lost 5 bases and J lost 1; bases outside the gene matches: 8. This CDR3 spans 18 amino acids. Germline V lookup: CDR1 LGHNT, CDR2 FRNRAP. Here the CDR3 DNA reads TGTGCTAGTGGTCTTACGGGACTAGCGGGAAGGTCCTACAATGAGCAGTTCTTC. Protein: CASGLTGLAGRSYNEQFF.

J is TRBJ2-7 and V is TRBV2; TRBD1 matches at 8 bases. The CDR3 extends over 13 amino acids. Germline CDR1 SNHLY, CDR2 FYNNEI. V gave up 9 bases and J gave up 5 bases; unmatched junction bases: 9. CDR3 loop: CARSAGGQDEQYF. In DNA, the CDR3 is TGTGCCAGAAGCGCAGGGGGCCAAGACGAGCAGTACTTC.

The CDR3 loop is CASRGGAERFYGYTF. CDR3 DNA: TGTGCCAGTCGAGGGGGGGCGGAGAGATTTTATGGCTACACCTTC. The V call is TRBV25-1, the J call TRBJ1-2, with TRBD1 as a possible D gene (6 bases). CDR3 size: 15 residues. The germline gives CDR1 MGHDK, CDR2 SYGVNS. The V and J ends lost 9 bases and 5 bases respectively, with 22 bases between them.

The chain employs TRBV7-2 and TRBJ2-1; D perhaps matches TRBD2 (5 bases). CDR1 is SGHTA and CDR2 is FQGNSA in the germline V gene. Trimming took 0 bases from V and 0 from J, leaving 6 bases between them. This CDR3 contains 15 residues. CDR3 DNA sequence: TGTGCCAGCAGCTTAGCGGGAGTCTCCTACAATGAGCAGTTCTTC. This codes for CASSLAGVSYNEQFF.

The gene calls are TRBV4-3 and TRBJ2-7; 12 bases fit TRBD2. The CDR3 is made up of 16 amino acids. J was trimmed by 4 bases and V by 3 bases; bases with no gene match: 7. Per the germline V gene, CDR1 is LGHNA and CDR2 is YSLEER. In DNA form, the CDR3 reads TGCGCCAGCAGCCACGACCTAGCGGGAGGGCCTTACGAGCAGTACTTC. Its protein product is CASSHDLAGGPYEQYF.

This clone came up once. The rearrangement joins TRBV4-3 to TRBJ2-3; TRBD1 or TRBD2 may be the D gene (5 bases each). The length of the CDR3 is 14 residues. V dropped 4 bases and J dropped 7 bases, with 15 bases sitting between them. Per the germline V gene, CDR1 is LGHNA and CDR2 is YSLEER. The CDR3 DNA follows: TGCGCCAGCAGCCTCACCGGGACGGCGAATACGCAGTATTTT. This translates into CASSLTGTANTQYF.

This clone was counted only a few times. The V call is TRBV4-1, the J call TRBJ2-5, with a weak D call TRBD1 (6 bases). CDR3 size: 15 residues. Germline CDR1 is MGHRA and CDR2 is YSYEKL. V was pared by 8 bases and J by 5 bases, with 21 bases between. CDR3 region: CASQKVGASGETQYF. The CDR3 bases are TGCGCCAGCCAAAAAGTGGGGGCCTCGGGTGAGACCCAGTACTTC.

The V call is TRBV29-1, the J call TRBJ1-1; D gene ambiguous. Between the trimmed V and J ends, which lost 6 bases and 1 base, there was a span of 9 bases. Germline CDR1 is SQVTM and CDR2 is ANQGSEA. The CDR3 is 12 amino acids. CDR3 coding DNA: TGCAGCGTGATGTCAGGGAACACTGAAGCTTTCTTT. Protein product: CSVMSGNTEAFF.

CDR3 sequence reads: CSVAAGVSGNTIYF. Written as DNA, the CDR3 is TGCAGCGTTGCGGCAGGGGTCTCTGGAAACACCATATATTTT. This chain connects TRBV29-1 to TRBJ1-3; D is possibly TRBD1 (6 bases). Germline loops: CDR1 SQVTM, CDR2 ANQGSEA. This CDR3 region has 14 residues. V was shortened by 4 bases and J by 0 bases, with 10 bases between the two germline ends.

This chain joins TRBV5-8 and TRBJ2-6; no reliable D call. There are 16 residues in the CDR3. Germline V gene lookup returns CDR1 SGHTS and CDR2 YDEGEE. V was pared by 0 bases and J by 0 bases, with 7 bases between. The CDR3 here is CASSLVTSSGANVLTF. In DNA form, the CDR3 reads TGTGCCAGCAGCTTGGTAACGAGCTCTGGGGCCAACGTCCTGACTTTC.

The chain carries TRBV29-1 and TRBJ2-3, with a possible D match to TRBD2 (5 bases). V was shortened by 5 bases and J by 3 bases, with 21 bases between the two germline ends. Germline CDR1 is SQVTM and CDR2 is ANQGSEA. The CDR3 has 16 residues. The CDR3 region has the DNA TGCAGCGTTAGTGAGGGCCAGATAGTGAAGACAGATACGCAGTATTTT. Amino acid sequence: CSVSEGQIVKTDTQYF.

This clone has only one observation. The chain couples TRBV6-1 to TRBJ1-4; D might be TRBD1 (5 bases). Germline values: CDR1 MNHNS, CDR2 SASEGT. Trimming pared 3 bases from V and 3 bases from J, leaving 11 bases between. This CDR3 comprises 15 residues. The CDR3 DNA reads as TGTGCCAGCAGTGAGTTTGAGGGGTCTAATGAAAAACTGTTTTTT. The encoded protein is CASSEFEGSNEKLFF.

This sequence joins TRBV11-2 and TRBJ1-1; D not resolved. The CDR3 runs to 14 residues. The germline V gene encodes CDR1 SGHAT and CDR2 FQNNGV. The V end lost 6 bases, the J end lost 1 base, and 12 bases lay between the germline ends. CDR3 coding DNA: TGTGCCAGCAGGAGGACGGTGGAGAACACTGAAGCTTTCTTT. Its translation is CASRRTVENTEAFF.

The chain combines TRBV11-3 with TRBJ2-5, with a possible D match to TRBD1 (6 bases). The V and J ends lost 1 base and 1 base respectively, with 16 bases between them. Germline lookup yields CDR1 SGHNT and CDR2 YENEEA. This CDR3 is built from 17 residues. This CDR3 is CASSLGGGQGSQETQYF. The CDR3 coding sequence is TGTGCCAGCAGCTTAGGAGGGGGTCAGGGGTCCCAAGAGACCCAGTACTTC. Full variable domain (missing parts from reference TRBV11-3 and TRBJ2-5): EAGVVQSPRYKIIEKKQPVAFWCNPISGHNTLYWYLQNLGQGPELLIRYENEEAVDDSQLPKDRFSAERLKGVDSTLKIQPAELGDSAVYLCASSLGGGQGSQETQYFGPGTRLLVL.

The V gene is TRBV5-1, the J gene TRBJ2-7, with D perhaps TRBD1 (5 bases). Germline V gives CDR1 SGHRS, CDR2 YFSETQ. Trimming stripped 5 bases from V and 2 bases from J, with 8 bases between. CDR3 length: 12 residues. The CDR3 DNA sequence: TGCGCCAGCAGGCAGGGAACCTACGAGCAGTACTTC. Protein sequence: CASRQGTYEQYF.

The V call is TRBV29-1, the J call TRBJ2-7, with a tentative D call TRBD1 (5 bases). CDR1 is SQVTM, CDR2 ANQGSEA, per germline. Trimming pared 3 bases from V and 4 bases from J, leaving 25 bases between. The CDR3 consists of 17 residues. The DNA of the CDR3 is TGCAGCGTTGAGATTCCTGGGCCAGGGAAGGTGTTTTACGAGCAGTACTTC. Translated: CSVEIPGPGKVFYEQYF.

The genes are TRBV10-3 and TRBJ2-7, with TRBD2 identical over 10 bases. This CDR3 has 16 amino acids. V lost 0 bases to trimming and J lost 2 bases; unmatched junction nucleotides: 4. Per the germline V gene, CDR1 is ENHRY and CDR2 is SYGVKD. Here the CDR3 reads CAISESRLAGAYEQYF. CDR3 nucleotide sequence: TGTGCCATCAGTGAGTCCCGACTAGCGGGCGCCTACGAGCAGTACTTC.

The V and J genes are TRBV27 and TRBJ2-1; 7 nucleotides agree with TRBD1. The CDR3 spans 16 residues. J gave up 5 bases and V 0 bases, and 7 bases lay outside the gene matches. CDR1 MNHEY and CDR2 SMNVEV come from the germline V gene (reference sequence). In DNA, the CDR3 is TGTGCCAGCAGTTTATCTCAGGGGGATTTAAACAATGAGCAGTTCTTC. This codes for CASSLSQGDLNNEQFF.

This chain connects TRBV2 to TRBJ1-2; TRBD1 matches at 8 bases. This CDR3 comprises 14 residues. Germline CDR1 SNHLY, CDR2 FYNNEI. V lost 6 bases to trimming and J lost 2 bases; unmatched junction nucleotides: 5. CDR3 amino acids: CASRRQGQNYGYTF. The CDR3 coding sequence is TGTGCCAGCAGGAGACAGGGGCAAAACTATGGCTACACCTTC.